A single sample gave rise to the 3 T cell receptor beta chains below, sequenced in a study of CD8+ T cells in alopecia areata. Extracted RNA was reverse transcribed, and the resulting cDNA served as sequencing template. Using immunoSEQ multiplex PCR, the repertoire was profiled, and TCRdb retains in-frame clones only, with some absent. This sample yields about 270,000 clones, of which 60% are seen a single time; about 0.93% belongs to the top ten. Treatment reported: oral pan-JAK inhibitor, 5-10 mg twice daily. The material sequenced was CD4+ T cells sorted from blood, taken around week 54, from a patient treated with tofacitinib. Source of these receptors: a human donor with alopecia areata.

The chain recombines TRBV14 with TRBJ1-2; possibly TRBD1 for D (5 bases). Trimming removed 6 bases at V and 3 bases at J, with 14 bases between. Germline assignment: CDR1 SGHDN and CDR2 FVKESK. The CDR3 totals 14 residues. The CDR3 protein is CASRNAGRDYGYTF. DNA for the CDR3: TGTGCCAGCAGAAACGCCGGCAGGGACTATGGCTACACCTTC.

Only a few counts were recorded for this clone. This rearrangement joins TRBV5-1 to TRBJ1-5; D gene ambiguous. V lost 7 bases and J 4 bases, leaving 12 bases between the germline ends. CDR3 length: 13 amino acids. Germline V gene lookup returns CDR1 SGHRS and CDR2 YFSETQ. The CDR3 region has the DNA TGCGCCAGCTCGGCGACGGTTAATCAGCCCCAGCATTTT. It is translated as CASSATVNQPQHF.

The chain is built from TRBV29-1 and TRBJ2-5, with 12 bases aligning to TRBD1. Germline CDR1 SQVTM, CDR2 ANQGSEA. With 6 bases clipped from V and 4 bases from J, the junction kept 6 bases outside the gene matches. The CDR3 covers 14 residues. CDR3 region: CSVEWDRGPETQYF. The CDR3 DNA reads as TGCAGCGTAGAATGGGACAGGGGGCCAGAGACCCAGTACTTC. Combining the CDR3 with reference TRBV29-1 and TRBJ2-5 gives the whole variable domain SAVISQKPSRDICQRGTSLTIQCQVDSQVTMMFWYRQQPGQSLTLIATANQGSEATYESGFVIDKFPISRPNLTFSTLTVSNMSPEDSSIYLCSVEWDRGPETQYFGPGTRLLVL.